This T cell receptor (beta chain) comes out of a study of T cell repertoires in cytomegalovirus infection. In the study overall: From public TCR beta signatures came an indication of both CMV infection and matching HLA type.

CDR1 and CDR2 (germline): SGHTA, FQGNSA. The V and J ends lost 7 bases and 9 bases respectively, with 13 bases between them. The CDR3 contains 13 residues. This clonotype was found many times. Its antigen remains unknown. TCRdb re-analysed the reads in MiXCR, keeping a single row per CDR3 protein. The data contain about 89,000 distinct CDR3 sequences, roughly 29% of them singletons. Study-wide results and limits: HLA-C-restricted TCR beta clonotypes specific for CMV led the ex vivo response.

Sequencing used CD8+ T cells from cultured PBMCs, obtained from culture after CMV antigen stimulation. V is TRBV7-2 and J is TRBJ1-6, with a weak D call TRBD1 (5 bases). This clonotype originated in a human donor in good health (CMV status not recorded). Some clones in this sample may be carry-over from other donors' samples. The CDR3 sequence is CASTRLGGSPLHF. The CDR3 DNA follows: TGTGCCAGCACCCGACTCGGGGGTTCACCCCTCCACTTT.